Detailed here is one T cell receptor (beta chain). This sample is drawn from a study of blood T cells in healthy people across ages. CDR3 length equals 15 residues. Trimming at V came to 5 bases and at J to 2 bases, leaving 5 bases not matched to a gene. Germline values: CDR1 SGHTA, CDR2 FQGNSA. Then a second PCR, running about 6 to 11 cycles, was carried out with a sample-barcoded 5' primer and a J-beta primer mix. Per sample, CDR3-containing paired-end reads numbered at least 2.5 million. MiXCR, applied by TCRdb to the 5' RACE reads, yields one record per CDR3 protein. The sample shows 600,000 or so distinct CDR3 sequences, 40% to 50% of them seen only once.

Sample: blood. J is TRBJ2-3 and V is TRBV7-2; 9 bases align to TRBD2. The receptor was isolated from a man at least 80 years old in good health. As DNA, the CDR3 is TGTGCCAGCAGCGGATGGACTAGCGCCACAGATACGCAGTATTTT. Encoded protein: CASSGWTSATDTQYF.